This T cell receptor beta chain was recovered during a study of T-cell memory formation after mild COVID-19. Overall study: Largely donor-specific TCR clusters were found. Whole-study results and caveats: Proof of SARS-CoV-2 specificity was absent for the second-wave clones that crested on day 37. Day 15 to 85 contractors were CD4/CD8 balanced; later expanders leaned CD4+. Pre-infection memory carried some responding clones, suggesting that cross-reactive memory joined.

MiXCR was run by TCRdb on the 5' RACE reads, yielding one entry per CDR3 protein. The sample has some 320,000 distinct CDR3 sequences, around an eighth seen once. This clonotype has a handful of counts. Its specificity is unknown. Germline-derived CDR1 and CDR2 are SQVTM and ANQGSEA. V was trimmed by 3 bases and J by 4 bases, leaving 8 bases between them. The CDR3 is 12 residues long. This rearrangement joins TRBV29-1 to TRBJ2-3, with D hard to call. Sequencing used PBMCs or a T cell subset sorted from them (not recorded which). The origin of this receptor is a man between 18 and 35 years old who had mild COVID-19 (a few samples of this study predate the infection). Cell type and time point are not known. Written as DNA, the CDR3 is TGCAGCGTTGATATTGTGGCAGATACGCAGTATTTT. This codes for CSVDIVADTQYF.